Presented here are 29 T cell receptor beta chains from one specimen sequenced in a study of regulatory dendritic cells for organ transplantation. TCRdb's table, derived via immunoSEQ multiplex PCR, lists solely in-frame clones and lacks some. The sample carries 30,000 or so clones, around 82% recorded once. Sequences were obtained from naive CD8+ T cells from blood. The subset here: CD45RA+ naive T cells. These TCRs come from a human donor in good health.

V usage is TRBV6-6 and J usage is TRBJ2-3, with 12 bases matching TRBD1. The V segment lost 6 bases and the J segment 6 bases; nucleotides outside the gene matches: 7. The germline CDR1 and CDR2 sequences are MNHNY and SVGAGI (reference sequence). The CDR3 length is 15 residues. The CDR3 bases are TGTGCCAGCAGCCCCTTGGGACAGGGGGCTGATACGCAGTATTTT. It translates to CASSPLGQGADTQYF.

The chain couples TRBV7-6 to TRBJ2-3, with 11 bases lining up with TRBD2. CDR1 and CDR2 from the germline V gene are SGHVS and FNYEAQ. With V trimmed by 0 bases and J by 6 bases, 5 bases remained unmatched. The CDR3 runs 16 residues. CDR3 DNA sequence: TGTGCCAGCAGCTTAGCTAGCGGGGGGGTCCCCGATACGCAGTATTTT. Translated: CASSLASGGVPDTQYF.

The V and J genes are TRBV6-4 and TRBJ1-1, with D unclear. Germline V gene sequence: CDR1 MRHNA, CDR2 SNTAGT. Deletions cut 2 bases from V and 5 bases from J, with 9 bases between. The CDR3 runs 13 residues. CDR3 in amino acids: CASSDREGTEAFF. DNA of the CDR3: TGTGCCAGCAGTGACCGGGAAGGTACTGAAGCTTTCTTT.

V gene TRBV6-5 combines with J gene TRBJ2-7, with 7 bases aligning to TRBD1. Germline assignment: CDR1 MNHEY and CDR2 SVGAGI. The length of the CDR3 is 14 residues. The ends lost 2 bases at V and 4 bases at J; junction bases unmatched: 5. The CDR3: CASSYGAGGYEQYF. The CDR3 DNA sequence: TGTGCCAGCAGTTACGGGGCAGGGGGTTACGAGCAGTACTTC.

The chain is built from TRBV4-1 and TRBJ2-7; 7 bases agree with TRBD1. The V gene's germline CDR1 is MGHRA and CDR2 YSYEKL. With V trimmed by 5 bases and J by 6 bases, 4 bases remained unmatched. The CDR3 is made up of 12 amino acids. CDR3 loop: CASSETGFEQYF. The DNA for the CDR3 is TGCGCCAGCAGCGAGACAGGGTTCGAGCAGTACTTC.

In this sample, this clone turned up a few times. The chain combines TRBV2 with TRBJ2-7, with TRBD1 matching 12 bases. This CDR3 region has 14 residues. Germline V lookup: CDR1 SNHLY, CDR2 FYNNEI. The J segment lost 6 bases and the V segment lost 6 bases, leaving 6 bases of the junction unmatched. CDR3 region: CASSAGQGASEQYF. The CDR3 nucleotides read TGTGCCAGCAGCGCGGGACAGGGGGCCAGCGAGCAGTACTTC. The full variable domain, completed using reference TRBV2 and TRBJ2-7, is EPEVTQTPSHQVTQMGQEVILRCVPISNHLYFYWYRQILGQKVEFLVSFYNNEISEKSEIFDDQFSVERPDGSNFTLKIRSTKLEDSAMYFCASSAGQGASEQYFGPGTRLTVT.

The rearrangement links TRBV5-6 to TRBJ2-7; tentative D call: TRBD2 (5 bases). The V gene lost 0 bases and the J gene lost 4 bases, with 11 bases spanning the gap. The CDR3 is made up of 14 amino acids. The V gene's germline CDR1 is SGHDT and CDR2 YYEEEE. The CDR3 region has the DNA TGTGCCAGCAGCTTGGCCCTCACTAGTTACGAGCAGTACTTC. Residues: CASSLALTSYEQYF.

CDR3 sequence: CASSLQDRATNEKLFF. The CDR3 DNA sequence: TGCGCCAGCAGCTTGCAGGACAGGGCAACTAATGAAAAACTGTTTTTT. This chain joins TRBV5-1 and TRBJ1-4; 8 nucleotides align to TRBD1. Per germline, CDR1 SGHRS and CDR2 YFSETQ. The CDR3 loop spans 16 amino acids. The V gene end was trimmed by 1 base and the J gene end by 0 bases; junction bases not matched to a gene: 2.

The chain links TRBV6-6 to TRBJ1-5, with a tentative D call TRBD1 (6 bases). This CDR3 has 15 amino acids. V lost 7 bases and J lost 0, with 13 bases in between. Germline CDR1 and CDR2: MNHNY and SVGAGI (reference sequence). For the CDR3, the DNA is TGTGCCAGCACCGACAGGTATTATAGCAATCAGCCCCAGCATTTT. Its protein is CASTDRYYSNQPQHF.

The J gene is TRBJ2-3, the V gene TRBV6-1, with a tentative D call TRBD2 (6 bases). Germline CDR1 is MNHNS and CDR2 is SASEGT. CDR3 length: 15 amino acids. Trimming cost V 8 bases and J 2 bases, with 17 bases left between them. The CDR3 nucleotides read TGTGCCAGCTTGCTGCGCGGGGAGTCCACAGATACGCAGTATTTT. Translation gives CASLLRGESTDTQYF.

The gene calls are TRBV14 and TRBJ2-2; 7 positions match TRBD1. V gave up 4 bases and J gave up 10 bases; unmatched junction bases: 6. Germline V gene sequence: CDR1 SGHDN, CDR2 FVKESK. This CDR3 comprises 13 residues. The DNA of the CDR3 is TGTGCCAGCAGCCCGAGGACAGGCGAGGAGCTGTTTTTT. This sequence encodes CASSPRTGEELFF.

This clone was observed a single time. The chain carries TRBV27 and TRBJ1-2; TRBD1 agrees at 11 bases. CDR3 size: 16 residues. V dropped 2 bases and J dropped 1; count of bases not matched to a gene: 3. The V gene's germline CDR1 is MNHEY and CDR2 SMNVEV (reference sequence). The CDR3 region is CASSLRGQGVNYGYTF. Here the CDR3 DNA reads TGTGCCAGCAGTTTAAGGGGACAGGGGGTTAACTATGGCTACACCTTC.

The chain combines TRBV5-6 with TRBJ2-2; 7 bases align to TRBD1. The CDR3 length is 15 residues. Per germline, CDR1 SGHDT and CDR2 YYEEEE. V was pared by 0 bases and J by 1 base, with 0 bases of the junction left unmatched. CDR3 region: CASSLGQGNTGELFF. The CDR3 DNA reads as TGTGCCAGCAGCTTGGGACAGGGGAACACCGGGGAGCTGTTTTTT.

The V and J genes are TRBV6-5 and TRBJ2-7, with a possible D match to TRBD1 (6 bases). V gave up 5 bases and J gave up 3 bases, with 11 bases separating them. The CDR3 runs 13 residues. CDR1 and CDR2 from the germline V gene are MNHEY and SVGAGI. The CDR3 here is CASSTGTGYEQYF. The DNA for the CDR3 is TGTGCCAGCAGTACAGGGACCGGCTACGAGCAGTACTTC.

This sequence joins TRBV6-1 and TRBJ2-5; tentatively, D is TRBD1 (6 bases). There are 15 residues in the CDR3. Germline lookup yields CDR1 MNHNS and CDR2 SASEGT. With 5 bases removed from V and 0 bases from J, the gap between germline ends came to 13 bases. CDR3 amino acids: CASSTGLTNQETQYF. The CDR3 DNA sequence: TGTGCCAGCAGTACAGGGTTGACAAACCAAGAGACCCAGTACTTC.

This chain joins TRBV9 and TRBJ2-2; 8 nucleotides match TRBD1. Losses at the gene ends were 3 bases for V and 1 base for J; bases not matched to a gene: 5. Germline-derived CDR1 and CDR2 are SGDLS and YYNGEE. The length of the CDR3 is 16 residues. CDR3 bases: TGTGCCAGCAGCGATAGGACAGGGTTGAACACCGGGGAGCTGTTTTTT. It translates to CASSDRTGLNTGELFF.

The V gene is TRBV5-4, the J gene TRBJ1-1; a weak D match, TRBD1 (5 bases). The CDR3 sequence is 15 residues long. Trimming pared 4 bases from V and 6 bases from J, leaving 19 bases between. Germline-derived CDR1 and CDR2 are SGHNT and YYREEE (reference sequence). In nucleotides, the CDR3 is TGTGCCAGCAGCAACCCTCAGGGAAAGTTGGCTGAAGCTTTCTTT. Protein sequence: CASSNPQGKLAEAFF.

The chain carries TRBV4-3 and TRBJ2-4, with TRBD2 matching over 13 bases. CDR1 is LGHNA, CDR2 YSLEER, per germline. The CDR3 consists of 16 residues. The V segment lost 0 bases and the J segment 9 bases; nucleotides outside the gene matches: 5. The CDR3 DNA is TGCGCCAGCAGCCAAGATAAGACTAGCGGGGGGAGCATTCAGTACTTC. Translating it yields CASSQDKTSGGSIQYF.

The chain employs TRBV5-6 and TRBJ1-2, with TRBD1 matching over 9 bases. This CDR3 spans 14 amino acids. V was pared by 0 bases and J by 5 bases, with 2 bases of the junction left unmatched. Looked up from germline, CDR1 is SGHDT and CDR2 is YYEEEE. In DNA, the CDR3 is TGTGCCAGCAGCTTGGGGACAGGGGTTTATGGCTACACCTTC. This encodes CASSLGTGVYGYTF.

This clone was seen just once. V is TRBV9 and J is TRBJ1-2; tentatively, D is TRBD1 (5 bases). CDR1 and CDR2 from the germline V gene are SGDLS and YYNGEE. The CDR3 runs 19 residues. V gave up 0 bases and J gave up 3 bases, with 24 bases separating them. DNA of the CDR3: TGTGCCAGCAGCGTAGAGTCGTCTGTTACAGGCGGATCGGACTATGGCTACACCTTC. Translated: CASSVESSVTGGSDYGYTF.

The V and J genes are TRBV5-1 and TRBJ2-1, with 8 bases lining up with TRBD1. J gave up 6 bases and V 6 bases, and 20 bases lay outside the gene matches. In germline, CDR1 is SGHRS, CDR2 YFSETQ. The CDR3 extends over 18 amino acids. The CDR3: CASTDRVNTYTPPNEQFF. The CDR3 bases are TGCGCCAGCACGGACAGGGTAAATACTTACACACCCCCCAATGAGCAGTTCTTC.

This clone was seen a handful of times. CDR3 DNA: TGTGCCAGCAGCTTAGCGAAGGGGGCCAACACTGAAGCTTTCTTT. Amino acid sequence: CASSLAKGANTEAFF. The chain recombines TRBV7-9 with TRBJ1-1; 7 nucleotides agree with TRBD1. The CDR3 consists of 15 residues. The germline CDR1 and CDR2 sequences are SEHNR and FQNEAQ (reference sequence). V dropped 0 bases and J dropped 2; count of bases not matched to a gene: 3.

The chain joins TRBV15 to TRBJ2-7, with D possibly TRBD2 on 5 matching bases. CDR1 LNHNV and CDR2 YYDKDF come from the germline V gene (reference sequence). This CDR3 comprises 14 residues. V lost 0 bases and J lost 3, with 9 bases in between. CDR3 nucleotide sequence: TGTGCCACCAGCAGAGATCAGGCGGGCTACGAGCAGTACTTC. The encoded protein is CATSRDQAGYEQYF.

This clone was seen only a few times. This rearrangement joins TRBV15 to TRBJ1-6, with 8 bases lining up with TRBD1. Unmatched junction bases numbered 4, after V lost 5 bases and J lost 7 bases. The V gene's germline CDR1 is LNHNV and CDR2 YYDKDF (reference sequence). The CDR3 runs 14 residues. CDR3 sequence: CATSANRGNSPLHF. The CDR3 nucleotides are TGTGCCACCAGCGCCAACAGGGGGAATTCACCCCTCCACTTT.

CDR3 region: CASSVVGSGGYTDTQYF. CDR3 nucleotide sequence: TGTGCCAGCAGCGTAGTCGGTAGCGGGGGCTACACAGATACGCAGTATTTT. The chain carries TRBV9 and TRBJ2-3, with 9 bases aligning to TRBD2. The germline gives CDR1 SGDLS, CDR2 YYNGEE. The CDR3 contains 17 residues. Trimming cost V 0 bases and J 2 bases; bases outside gene matches: 7.

This clone is medium-sized within its sample. Other DNA sequences in this specimen translate into the identical CDR3. The CDR3 DNA follows: TGTGCCAGCAGCTTCGGGAACTCTGGAAACACCATATATTTT. This translates into CASSFGNSGNTIYF. V usage is TRBV7-9 and J usage is TRBJ1-3; D ambiguous. V was cut by 3 bases and J by 0 bases, with 6 bases left in between. From germline, CDR1 is SEHNR and CDR2 FQNEAQ (reference sequence). The CDR3 is 14 residues long.

J is TRBJ2-3 and V is TRBV7-9; TRBD1 agrees at 9 bases. This CDR3 is 15 amino acids long. Germline CDR1 and CDR2: SEHNR and FQNEAQ (reference sequence). Unmatched junction bases numbered 7, after V lost 5 bases and J lost 4 bases. In DNA form, the CDR3 reads TGTGCCAGCAGCCCACAGGGGGCGGATCCAGATACGCAGTATTTT. Protein sequence: CASSPQGADPDTQYF.

The genes are TRBV19 and TRBJ1-1; D uncertain. The ends were cut back, 7 bases at V and 1 base at J, with 10 bases in the middle. Germline values: CDR1 LNHDA, CDR2 SQIVND (reference sequence). The CDR3 consists of 13 residues. The CDR3 loop reads CASTLSTNTEAFF. CDR3 in DNA: TGTGCCAGTACCCTTAGTACGAACACTGAAGCTTTCTTT. The variable domain in full, with the rest retrieved from reference TRBV19 and TRBJ1-1, is DGGITQSPKYLFRKEGQNVTLSCEQNLNHDAMYWYRQDPGQGLRLIYYSQIVNDFQKGDIAEGYSVSREKKESFPLTVTSAQKNPTAFYLCASTLSTNTEAFFGQGTRLTVV.

The chain employs TRBV29-1 and TRBJ1-2, with a tentative D call TRBD1 (6 bases). Looked up from germline, CDR1 is SQVTM and CDR2 is ANQGSEA. Trimming removed 5 bases from V and 1 base from J, with 11 bases in between. This CDR3 region has 13 residues. The CDR3 DNA sequence: TGCAGCGTTCGGGACACATATAACTATGGCTACACCTTC. It codes for CSVRDTYNYGYTF.